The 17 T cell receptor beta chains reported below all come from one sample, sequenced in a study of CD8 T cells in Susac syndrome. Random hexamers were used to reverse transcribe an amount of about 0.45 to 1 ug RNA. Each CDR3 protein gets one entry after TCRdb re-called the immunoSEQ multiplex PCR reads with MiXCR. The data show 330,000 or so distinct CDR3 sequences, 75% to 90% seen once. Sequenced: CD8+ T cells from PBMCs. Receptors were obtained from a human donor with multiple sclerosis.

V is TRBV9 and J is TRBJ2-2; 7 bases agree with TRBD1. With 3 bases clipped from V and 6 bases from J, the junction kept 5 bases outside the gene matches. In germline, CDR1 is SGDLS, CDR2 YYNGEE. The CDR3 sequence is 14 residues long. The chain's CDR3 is CASSEQGFAGELFF. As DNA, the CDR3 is TGTGCCAGCAGCGAACAGGGGTTCGCCGGGGAGCTGTTTTTT.

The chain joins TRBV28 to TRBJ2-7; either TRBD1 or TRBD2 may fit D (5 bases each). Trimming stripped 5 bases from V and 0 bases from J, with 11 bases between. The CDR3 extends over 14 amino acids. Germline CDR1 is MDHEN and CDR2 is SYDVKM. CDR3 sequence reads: CASSEGFPSYEQYF. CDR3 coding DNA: TGTGCCAGCAGTGAGGGGTTCCCCTCCTACGAGCAGTACTTC.

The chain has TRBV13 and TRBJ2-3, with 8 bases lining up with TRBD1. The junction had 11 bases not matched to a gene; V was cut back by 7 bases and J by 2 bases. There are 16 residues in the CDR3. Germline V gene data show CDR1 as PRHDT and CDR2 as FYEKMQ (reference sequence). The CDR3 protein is CASTPGGGHYTDTQYF. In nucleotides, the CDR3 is TGTGCCAGCACCCCAGGGGGCGGCCATTACACAGATACGCAGTATTTT.

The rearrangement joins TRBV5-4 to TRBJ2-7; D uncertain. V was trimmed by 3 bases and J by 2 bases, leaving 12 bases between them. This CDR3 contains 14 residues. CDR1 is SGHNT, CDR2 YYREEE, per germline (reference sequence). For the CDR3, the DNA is TGTGCCAGCAGCTCGACTCCACTTACCTACGAGCAGTACTTC. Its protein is CASSSTPLTYEQYF.

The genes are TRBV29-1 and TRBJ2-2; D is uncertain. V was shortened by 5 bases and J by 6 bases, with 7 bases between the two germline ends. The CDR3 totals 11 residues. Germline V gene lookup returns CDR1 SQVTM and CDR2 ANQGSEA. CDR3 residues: CSVRTAGELFF. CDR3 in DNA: TGCAGCGTTAGGACGGCCGGGGAGCTGTTTTTT.

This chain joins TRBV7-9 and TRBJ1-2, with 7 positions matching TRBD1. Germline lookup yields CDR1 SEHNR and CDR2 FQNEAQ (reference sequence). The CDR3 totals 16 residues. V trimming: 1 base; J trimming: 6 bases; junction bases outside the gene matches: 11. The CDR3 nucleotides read TGTGCCAGCAGCTTAGTATACCCCGGGACAGCAAATGGCTACACCTTC. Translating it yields CASSLVYPGTANGYTF.

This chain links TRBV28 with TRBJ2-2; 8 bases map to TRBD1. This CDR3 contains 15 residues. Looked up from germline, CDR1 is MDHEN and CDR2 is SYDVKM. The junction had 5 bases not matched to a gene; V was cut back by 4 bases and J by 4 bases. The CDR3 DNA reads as TGTGCCAGCAGTTCCGGACAGGGAATCACCGGGGAGCTGTTTTTT. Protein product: CASSSGQGITGELFF.

The CDR3 sequence is CASSQVSQGAAYEQYF. CDR3 sequence (DNA): TGTGCCAGCAGCCAGGTGTCACAGGGGGCGGCCTACGAGCAGTACTTC. V is TRBV4-2 and J is TRBJ2-7; TRBD1 matches at 9 bases. The CDR3 is 16 residues long. The germline V gene encodes CDR1 LGHNA and CDR2 YNFKEQ. V lost 3 bases to trimming and J lost 2 bases; unmatched junction nucleotides: 8.

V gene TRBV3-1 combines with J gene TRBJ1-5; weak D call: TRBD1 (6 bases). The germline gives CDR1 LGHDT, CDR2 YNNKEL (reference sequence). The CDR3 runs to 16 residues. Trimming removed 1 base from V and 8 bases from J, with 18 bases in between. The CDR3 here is CASSQGTARIWEPQHF. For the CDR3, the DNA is TGTGCCAGCAGCCAAGGGACAGCGCGGATCTGGGAGCCCCAGCATTTT.

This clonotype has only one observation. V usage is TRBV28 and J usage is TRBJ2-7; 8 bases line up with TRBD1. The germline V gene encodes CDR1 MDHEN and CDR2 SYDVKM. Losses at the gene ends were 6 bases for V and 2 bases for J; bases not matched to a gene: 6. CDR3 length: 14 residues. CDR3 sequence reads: CASRTPTGAYEQYF. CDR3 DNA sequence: TGTGCCAGCAGGACTCCGACAGGGGCCTACGAGCAGTACTTC.

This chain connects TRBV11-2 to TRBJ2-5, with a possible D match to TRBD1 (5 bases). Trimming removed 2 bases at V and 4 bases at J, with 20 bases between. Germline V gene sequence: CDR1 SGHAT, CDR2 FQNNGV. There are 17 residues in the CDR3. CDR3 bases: TGTGCCAGCAGCTTATGGGCAGGGTTAGGTGAGGTAGAGACCCAGTACTTC. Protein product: CASSLWAGLGEVETQYF.

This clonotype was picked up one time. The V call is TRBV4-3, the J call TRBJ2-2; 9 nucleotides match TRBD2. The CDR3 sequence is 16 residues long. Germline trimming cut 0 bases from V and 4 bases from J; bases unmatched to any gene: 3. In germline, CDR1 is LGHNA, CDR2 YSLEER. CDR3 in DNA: TGCGCCAGCAGCCAAGATGCGGGGGGGACCACCGGGGAGCTGTTTTTT. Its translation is CASSQDAGGTTGELFF.

The CDR3 DNA is TGCAGCGATCACGTCGGAGAGACCCAGTACTTC. Its translation is CSDHVGETQYF. V gene TRBV29-1 combines with J gene TRBJ2-5; D not certain. CDR1 SQVTM and CDR2 ANQGSEA come from the germline V gene. V was trimmed by 7 bases and J by 4 bases, leaving 10 bases between them. There are 11 residues in the CDR3.

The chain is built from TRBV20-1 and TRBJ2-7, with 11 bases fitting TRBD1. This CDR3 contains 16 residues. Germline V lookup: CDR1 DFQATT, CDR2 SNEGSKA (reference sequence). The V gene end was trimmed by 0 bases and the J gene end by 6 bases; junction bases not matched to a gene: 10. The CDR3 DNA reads TGCAGTGCTAGAGATCCGGGACAGGGGGACGGCGGCGAGCAGTACTTC. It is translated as CSARDPGQGDGGEQYF.

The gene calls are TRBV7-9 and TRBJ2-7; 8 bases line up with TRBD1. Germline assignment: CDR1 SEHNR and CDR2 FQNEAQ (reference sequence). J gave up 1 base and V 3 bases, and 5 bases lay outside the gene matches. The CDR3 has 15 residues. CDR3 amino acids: CASSFWDRQSYEQYF. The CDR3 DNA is TGTGCCAGCAGCTTCTGGGACAGGCAATCCTACGAGCAGTACTTC.

This CDR3 reads CASSQGITGTYEQYF. In DNA form, the CDR3 reads TGTGCCAGCAGCCAAGGGATCACAGGGACCTACGAGCAGTACTTC. The chain has TRBV4-2 and TRBJ2-7; maybe TRBD1 (6 bases). The germline gives CDR1 LGHNA, CDR2 YNFKEQ. Trimming removed 1 base at V and 2 bases at J, with 12 bases between. The CDR3 is 15 residues long.

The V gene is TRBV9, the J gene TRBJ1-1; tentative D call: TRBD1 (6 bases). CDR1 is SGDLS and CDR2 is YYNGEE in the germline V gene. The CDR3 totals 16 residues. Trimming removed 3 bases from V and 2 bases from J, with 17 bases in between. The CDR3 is CASSGGTGTPNTEAFF. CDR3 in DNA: TGTGCCAGCAGCGGAGGAACCGGGACACCTAACACTGAAGCTTTCTTT. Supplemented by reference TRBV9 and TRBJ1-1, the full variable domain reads DSGVTQTPKHLITATGQRVTLRCSPRSGDLSVYWYQQSLDQGLQFLIQYYNGEERAKGNILERFSAQQFPDLHSELNLSSLELGDSALYFCASSGGTGTPNTEAFFGQGTRLTVV.